The rows below give T cell receptor beta chains drawn from one sample of a study of T cell responses to AZD1222 COVID-19 vaccine. TCRdb's copy holds only in-frame clones and misses some; the assay was immunoSEQ multiplex PCR. The table lists 55,000 to 60,000 clones, approximately 89% of them singletons. Sample: peripheral blood, taken on day 0 of MenACWY control vaccination. The receptors derive from an adult in good health. Both conserved end residues are part of each CDR3. A D gene is named only where the DNA matches it firmly. Size is stated for part of the rows, as once, few or many counts, or as a class when the clone is expanded.

J gene: TRBJ2-2; V gene: TRBV27; D gene: TRBD2; clone size: .; CDR3 DNA: TGTGCCAGCAGGGCTTTGACTAGCGGGACCACCGGGGAGCTGTTTTTT; CDR3 protein: CASRALTSGTTGELFF
J gene: TRBJ2-7; V gene: TRBV5-1; D gene: .; clone size: once; CDR3 DNA: TGCGCCAGCAGCTCGGACGGCTACGAGCAGTACTTC; CDR3 protein: CASSSDGYEQYF
J gene: TRBJ2-7; V gene: TRBV28; D gene: .; clone size: .; CDR3 DNA: TGTGCCAGCAGCCGCCCGCTGAGGGAGACTAACGCCTACGAGCAGTACTTC; CDR3 protein: CASSRPLRETNAYEQYF
J gene: TRBJ2-7; V gene: TRBV6-2/TRBV6-3; D gene: TRBD2; clone size: .; CDR3 DNA: TGTGCCAGCAGTTATACCCGGGACTATACCTACGAGCAGTACTTC; CDR3 protein: CASSYTRDYTYEQYF
J gene: TRBJ2-2; V gene: TRBV28; D gene: TRBD1; clone size: .; CDR3 DNA: TGTGCCAGCAGGCCTGGACAGGCCGGGGAGCTGTTTTTT; CDR3 protein: CASRPGQAGELFF
J gene: TRBJ2-1; V gene: TRBV27; D gene: .; clone size: .; CDR3 DNA: TGTGCCAGCAGTCTCCAGATAAATGAGCAGTTCTTC; CDR3 protein: CASSLQINEQFF
J gene: TRBJ2-1; V gene: TRBV7-8; D gene: TRBD2; clone size: .; CDR3 DNA: TGTGCCAGCAGCGAGGGGACTAGCGGACTCAGCTCCTACAATGAGCAGTTCTTC; CDR3 protein: CASSEGTSGLSSYNEQFF
J gene: TRBJ1-4; V gene: TRBV5-6; D gene: .; clone size: .; CDR3 DNA: TGTGCCAGCAGCTTGCGGGGGGCCAGGAAAGAAAAACTGTTTTTT; CDR3 protein: CASSLRGARKEKLFF
J gene: TRBJ1-5; V gene: TRBV15; D gene: .; clone size: .; CDR3 DNA: TGTGCCACCAGCAAAGAGAATCAGCCCCAGCATTTT; CDR3 protein: CATSKENQPQHF
J gene: TRBJ1-4; V gene: TRBV6-5; D gene: .; clone size: .; CDR3 DNA: TGTGCCAGCAGTTACTCGTGGGGAGGAGGTGAAAAACTGTTTTTT; CDR3 protein: CASSYSWGGGEKLFF
J gene: TRBJ1-2; V gene: TRBV12-3/TRBV12-4; D gene: .; clone size: .; CDR3 DNA: TGTGCCAGCAGCTTAAACTATGGCTACACCTTC; CDR3 protein: CASSLNYGYTF
J gene: TRBJ2-1; V gene: TRBV19; D gene: TRBD2; clone size: .; CDR3 DNA: TGTGCCAGTAGCACTAGCGGCTACAATGAGCAGTTCTTC; CDR3 protein: CASSTSGYNEQFF
J gene: TRBJ1-3; V gene: TRBV7-9; D gene: .; clone size: once; CDR3 DNA: TGTGCCAGCAGTTTGACCGGGACCTCTGGAAACACCATATATTTT; CDR3 protein: CASSLTGTSGNTIYF
J gene: TRBJ1-3; V gene: TRBV19; D gene: .; clone size: .; CDR3 DNA: TGTGCCAGTAACCAGGACTCTGGAAACACCATATATTTT; CDR3 protein: CASNQDSGNTIYF
J gene: TRBJ2-7; V gene: TRBV4-1; D gene: .; clone size: .; CDR3 DNA: TGCGCCAGCAGCCAAGCCCAGTCCTACGAGCAGTACTTC; CDR3 protein: CASSQAQSYEQYF
J gene: TRBJ2-7; V gene: TRBV27; D gene: .; clone size: .; CDR3 DNA: TGTGCCAGCAGCTTAGTCGGGACTCCCCTCCCCTACGAGCAGTACTTC; CDR3 protein: CASSLVGTPLPYEQYF
J gene: TRBJ2-1; V gene: TRBV4-3; D gene: .; clone size: .; CDR3 DNA: TGCGCCAGCAGCCAAGATAGGGCTAGCCGTAATGAGCAGTTCTTC; CDR3 protein: CASSQDRASRNEQFF
J gene: TRBJ2-1; V gene: TRBV5-1; D gene: .; clone size: .; CDR3 DNA: TGCGCCAGCAGCTTGGTCCCCGCAACAGGGTTCGGCAATGAGCAGTTCTTC; CDR3 protein: CASSLVPATGFGNEQFF
J gene: TRBJ2-2; V gene: TRBV5-1; D gene: .; clone size: .; CDR3 DNA: TGCGCCAGCAGCCGGATAGCGACCTTGAGCACCGGGGAGCTGTTTTTT; CDR3 protein: CASSRIATLSTGELFF
J gene: TRBJ2-1; V gene: TRBV5-4; D gene: .; clone size: .; CDR3 DNA: TGTGCCAGCAGCGACGTATACGAGCAGTTCTTC; CDR3 protein: CASSDVYEQFF
J gene: TRBJ2-7; V gene: TRBV10-3; D gene: .; clone size: .; CDR3 DNA: TGTGCCATCAGTGCAGGGAACGAGCAGTACTTC; CDR3 protein: CAISAGNEQYF
J gene: TRBJ2-3; V gene: TRBV28; D gene: .; clone size: .; CDR3 DNA: TGTGCCAGCAGGGCCTTCACAGATACGCAGTATTTT; CDR3 protein: CASRAFTDTQYF